These T cell receptor beta chains were read from a single sample in a study of siplizumab effects on memory and regulatory T cells. TCRdb's copy holds only in-frame clones and misses some; the assay was immunoSEQ multiplex PCR. The table shows 110,000 or so clones, with about 92% occurring only once. The source material was CD4+ T cells sorted from blood. These receptors were obtained from a human donor in good health. Each CDR3 is given with its conserved first and last residue. Fields, in order: V gene, clone size, J gene, CDR3 length, D gene, CDR3 protein, CDR3 DNA. The D gene is left open where the match is weak. For some rows the clone size is stated as once, few or many, or as a class when expanded; others skip it.

>TRBV7-3|-|TRBJ2-2|12|-
CASSSYTGELFF
TGTGCCAGTAGCTCATACACCGGGGAGCTGTTTTTT
>TRBV14|-|TRBJ1-1|15|TRBD1
CASRDRTGANTEAFF
TGTGCCAGCAGGGACCGGACAGGGGCGAACACTGAAGCTTTCTTT
>TRBV18|-|TRBJ2-7|15|TRBD1
CASSPKDRGPYEQYF
TGTGCCAGCTCACCCAAGGACAGGGGGCCCTACGAGCAGTACTTC
>TRBV25-1|few|TRBJ1-1|14|TRBD1
CASMGTGGWTEAFF
TGTGCCAGCATGGGGACAGGGGGCTGGACTGAAGCTTTCTTT
>TRBV7-2|-|TRBJ1-1|15|TRBD1
CASSSRTGVNTEAFF
TGTGCCAGCAGCTCCCGGACAGGGGTGAACACTGAAGCTTTCTTT
>TRBV5-1|-|TRBJ1-2|13|-
CASSLEGGRGYTF
TGCGCCAGCAGCTTGGAGGGGGGGCGAGGCTACACCTTC
>TRBV4-2|once|TRBJ2-5|14|-
CASSQVSGGETQYF
TGTGCCAGCAGCCAAGTTTCGGGTGGTGAGACCCAGTACTTC
>TRBV6-6|-|TRBJ2-7|12|-
CASSYGRYEQYF
TGTGCCAGCAGTTACGGCAGGTACGAGCAGTACTTC
>TRBV19|-|TRBJ2-1|16|-
CASSIGGQRGNNEQFF
TGTGCCAGTAGTATAGGAGGCCAAAGGGGAAACAATGAGCAGTTCTTC
>TRBV7-9|-|TRBJ2-7|12|TRBD1
CASSSWDRVDNF
TGTGCCAGCAGCTCCTGGGACAGAGTAGACAACTTC
>TRBV19|-|TRBJ1-1|14|TRBD1
CASSPRTGDTEAFF
TGTGCCAGTAGTCCCCGGACAGGGGACACTGAAGCTTTCTTT
>TRBV6-5|-|TRBJ1-2|15|TRBD1
CASSLGTGDIYGYTF
TGTGCCAGCAGTTTGGGGACAGGGGATATCTATGGCTACACCTTC
>TRBV9|-|TRBJ2-3|15|-
CASSVQGPSTDTQYF
TGTGCCAGCAGCGTGCAGGGTCCTAGCACAGATACGCAGTATTTT
>TRBV10-3|-|TRBJ2-7|13|-
CATLPPGAYEQYF
TGTGCCACCCTCCCCCCCGGAGCTTACGAGCAGTACTTC
>TRBV5-1|-|TRBJ1-2|15|-
CASSTEPAGSYGYTF
TGCGCCAGCAGCACCGAGCCGGCAGGGTCATATGGCTACACCTTC
>TRBV6-5|-|TRBJ2-7|13|-
CASSKRLSYEQYF
TGTGCCAGCAGTAAACGGCTCTCCTACGAGCAGTACTTC
>TRBV6-1|-|TRBJ2-2|15|TRBD2
CASITGLGYTGELFF
TGTGCCAGCATTACGGGACTAGGGTACACCGGGGAGCTGTTTTTT
>TRBV10-2|-|TRBJ2-5|13|-
CASSEGDRETQYF
TGCGCCAGCAGTGAGGGGGATCGAGAGACCCAGTACTTC
>TRBV6-6|-|TRBJ2-3|15|-
CASSYSGAGTDTQYF
TGTGCCAGCAGTTACTCGGGGGCAGGCACAGATACGCAGTATTTT
>TRBV18|-|TRBJ1-1|13|-
CASSLTANTEAFF
TGTGCCAGCTCATTGACTGCGAACACTGAAGCTTTCTTT
>TRBV25-1|-|TRBJ1-4|14|-
CASTSLEANEKLFF
TGTGCCAGCACATCACTTGAGGCTAATGAAAAACTGTTTTTT
>TRBV2|-|TRBJ2-7|15|TRBD1
CASSYDRGRPYEQYF
TGTGCCAGCAGTTACGACAGGGGAAGGCCCTACGAGCAGTACTTC
>TRBV11-2|-|TRBJ2-1|18|TRBD2
CASSPTTRLAGALNEQFF
TGTGCCAGCAGCCCGACGACCAGACTAGCGGGAGCCCTGAATGAGCAGTTCTTC
>TRBV6-6|-|TRBJ2-1|12|-
CASSYSTNEQFF
TGTGCCAGCAGTTACTCAACCAATGAGCAGTTCTTC
>TRBV2|few|TRBJ2-7|14|-
CASSAQATIYEQYF
TGTGCCAGCAGTGCGCAGGCCACCATCTACGAGCAGTACTTC
>TRBV5-1|-|TRBJ2-1|16|-
CASSLARETGRNEQFF
TGCGCCAGCAGCTTGGCCCGGGAGACAGGGCGGAATGAGCAGTTCTTC
>TRBV15|-|TRBJ1-2|14|TRBD1
CATRPGQGRGGYTF
TGTGCCACCAGACCGGGACAGGGTAGGGGTGGCTACACCTTC
>TRBV27|-|TRBJ1-5|16|TRBD1
CASSLLGTGSSQPQHF
TGTGCCAGCAGTTTATTGGGGACAGGGTCTAGTCAGCCCCAGCATTTT
>TRBV15|-|TRBJ2-7|16|TRBD1
CATSRLIGTGRGEQYF
TGTGCCACCAGCCGATTAATCGGGACAGGGCGTGGGGAGCAGTACTTC
>TRBV2|-|TRBJ1-3|12|-
CASSESGNTIYF
TGTGCCAGCAGTGAGTCTGGAAACACCATATATTTT
>TRBV9|-|TRBJ2-7|16|TRBD2
CASSVHGAGGSLEQYF
TGTGCCAGCAGCGTCCACGGGGCGGGAGGCTCTCTCGAGCAGTACTTC
>TRBV6-1|-|TRBJ1-5|13|-
CASNDWEEQPQHF
TGTGCCAGCAATGATTGGGAGGAGCAGCCCCAGCATTTT
>TRBV7-9|once|TRBJ1-1|16|-
CASSSSSQGARTEAFF
TGTGCCAGCAGCTCCTCCAGTCAAGGGGCGAGGACTGAAGCTTTCTTT
>TRBV30|-|TRBJ1-2|11|-
CAWTSGDGYTF
TGTGCCTGGACCTCCGGGGACGGCTACACCTTC
>TRBV11-2|-|TRBJ1-1|12|-
CASSLPPTEAFF
TGTGCCAGCAGCTTACCCCCCACTGAAGCTTTCTTT
>TRBV7-9|-|TRBJ1-2|15|TRBD1
CASSTGQGGPFGYTF
TGTGCCAGCAGCACGGGACAGGGGGGTCCTTTTGGCTACACCTTC
>TRBV9|-|TRBJ1-4|14|-
CASSRDRWDEKLFF
TGTGCCAGCAGCCGGGATCGTTGGGATGAAAAACTGTTTTTT
>TRBV7-3|-|TRBJ2-1|16|TRBD2
CASSSKRGSNYNEQFF
TGTGCCAGCAGCTCCAAGCGGGGGTCAAACTACAATGAGCAGTTCTTC
>TRBV30|-|TRBJ1-5|13|-
CAWRNSLKGPQHF
TGTGCCTGGAGGAACTCACTTAAAGGGCCCCAGCATTTT
>TRBV19|-|TRBJ2-7|13|TRBD1
CASSTAGGYEQYF
TGTGCCAGTAGTACGGCAGGGGGTTACGAGCAGTACTTC
>TRBV6-1|-|TRBJ2-5|14|-
CASSVTGWIETQYF
TGTGCCAGCAGTGTAACAGGGTGGATAGAGACCCAGTACTTC
>TRBV4-3|-|TRBJ2-1|15|-
CASSPQGLAPNEQFF
TGCGCCAGCAGCCCCCAAGGGCTAGCGCCCAATGAGCAGTTCTTC
>TRBV27|-|TRBJ2-2|16|-
CASSLVVRGNTGELFF
TGTGCCAGCAGTTTGGTGGTTCGGGGGAACACCGGGGAGCTGTTTTTT
>TRBV10-3|once|TRBJ2-7|12|-
CAISEGGYEQYF
TGTGCCATCAGTGAGGGCGGATACGAGCAGTACTTC
>TRBV14|-|TRBJ1-1|14|TRBD1
CASSQSGTGSEAFF
TGTGCCAGCAGCCAGTCCGGGACAGGGTCTGAAGCTTTCTTT
>TRBV25-1|-|TRBJ1-2|14|-
CASSDSVQVRGYTF
TGTGCCAGCAGTGATTCGGTTCAAGTCCGTGGCTACACCTTC
>TRBV7-2|-|TRBJ1-5|16|-
CASSLGGRVGDQPQHF
TGTGCCAGCAGCTTAGGGGGGAGGGTAGGGGATCAGCCCCAGCATTTT
>TRBV19|-|TRBJ1-2|13|-
CATQEGGAYGYTF
TGTGCCACCCAAGAGGGGGGGGCCTATGGCTACACCTTC
>TRBV11-2|-|TRBJ2-7|15|-
CASSLDPEGAYEQYF
TGTGCCAGCAGCTTAGATCCTGAGGGGGCCTACGAGCAGTACTTC
>TRBV4-1|once|TRBJ2-5|15|-
CASSQGPSSSVTQYF
TGCGCCAGCAGCCAAGGGCCCTCCAGTTCCGTGACCCAGTACTTC
>TRBV29-1|-|TRBJ1-6|13|-
CGVGRDINSPLHF
TGCGGCGTCGGCCGGGACATCAATTCACCCCTCCACTTT
>TRBV2|-|TRBJ1-4|18|-
CASTYPRWSADNNEKLFF
TGTGCCAGCACCTACCCGAGGTGGTCCGCAGACAATAATGAAAAACTGTTTTTT
>TRBV11-3|-|TRBJ1-1|12|-
CASSLGAGRAFF
TGTGCCAGCAGCTTAGGGGCAGGGAGAGCTTTCTTT
>TRBV6-1|-|TRBJ2-7|14|TRBD2
CASSRLARDYEQYF
TGTGCCAGCAGTAGACTAGCGAGAGACTACGAGCAGTACTTC
>TRBV30|-|TRBJ2-3|14|-
CAWSRVVSTDTQYF
TGTGCCTGGAGTAGAGTAGTTAGCACAGATACGCAGTATTTT
>TRBV30|-|TRBJ2-3|14|-
CAWSVRGGTDTQYF
TGTGCCTGGAGTGTACGAGGGGGCACAGATACGCAGTATTTT
>TRBV5-1|-|TRBJ1-4|15|-
CASSLGGSGNEKLFF
TGCGCCAGCAGCTTGGGGGGCAGTGGTAATGAAAAACTGTTTTTT
>TRBV18|-|TRBJ1-3|14|-
CASSPGVSGNTIYF
TGTGCCAGCTCACCGGGAGTATCTGGAAACACCATATATTTT